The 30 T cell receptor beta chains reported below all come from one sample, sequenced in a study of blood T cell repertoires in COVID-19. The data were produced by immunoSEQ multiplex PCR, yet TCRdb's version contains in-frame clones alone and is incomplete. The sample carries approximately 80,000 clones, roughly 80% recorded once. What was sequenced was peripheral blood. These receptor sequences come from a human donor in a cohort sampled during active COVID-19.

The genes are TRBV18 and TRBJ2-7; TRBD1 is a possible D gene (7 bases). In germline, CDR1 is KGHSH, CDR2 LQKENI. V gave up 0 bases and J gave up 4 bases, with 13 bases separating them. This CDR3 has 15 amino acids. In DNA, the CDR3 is TGTGCCAGCTCACCACCGGGCAGGGGGGAGTACGAGCAGTACTTC. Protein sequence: CASSPPGRGEYEQYF.

This chain's CDR3 is CAWRVPGEETQYF. The CDR3, as DNA: TGTGCCTGGAGGGTCCCGGGGGAAGAGACCCAGTACTTC. The rearrangement joins TRBV30 to TRBJ2-5; possible D gene TRBD2, 6 bases. V was shortened by 3 bases and J by 3 bases, with 11 bases between the two germline ends. The CDR3 length is 13 residues. Germline-derived CDR1 and CDR2 are GTSNPN and SVGIG (reference sequence).

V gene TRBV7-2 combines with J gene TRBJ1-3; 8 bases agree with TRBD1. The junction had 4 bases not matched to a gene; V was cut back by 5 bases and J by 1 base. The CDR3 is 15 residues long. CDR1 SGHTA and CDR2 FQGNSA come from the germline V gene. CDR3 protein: CASSTRTGSGNTIYF. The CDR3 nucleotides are TGTGCCAGCAGCACACGGACAGGGTCTGGAAACACCATATATTTT.

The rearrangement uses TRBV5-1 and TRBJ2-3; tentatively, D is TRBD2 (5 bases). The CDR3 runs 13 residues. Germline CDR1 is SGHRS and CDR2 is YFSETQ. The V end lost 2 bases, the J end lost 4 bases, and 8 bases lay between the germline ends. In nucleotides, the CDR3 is TGCGCCAGCAGCTTATGGGAGTCAGATACGCAGTATTTT. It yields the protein CASSLWESDTQYF.

The CDR3 reads CASSHRDNSRTQYF. CDR3 bases: TGTGCCAGCAGCCACCGGGACAACTCGCGAACCCAGTACTTC. The gene calls are TRBV5-4 and TRBJ2-5; possible D gene TRBD1, 6 bases. The CDR3 sequence is 14 residues long. V was shortened by 4 bases and J by 8 bases, with 18 bases between the two germline ends. Germline V CDR1 and CDR2: SGHNT, YYREEE (reference sequence).

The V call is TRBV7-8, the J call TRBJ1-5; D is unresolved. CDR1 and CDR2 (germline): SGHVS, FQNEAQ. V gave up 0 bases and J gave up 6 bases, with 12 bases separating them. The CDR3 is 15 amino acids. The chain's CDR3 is CASSLAGRGFQPQHF. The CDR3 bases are TGTGCCAGCAGCTTAGCGGGTAGAGGGTTTCAGCCCCAGCATTTT.

The CDR3 DNA reads as TGTGCCAGCAGACGAATCCGGGACAGGTCGTTGTATCTCTCTGGGGCCAACGTCCTGACTTTC. Amino acid sequence: CASRRIRDRSLYLSGANVLTF. The V call is TRBV7-8, the J call TRBJ2-6; 8 bases map to TRBD1. The CDR3 extends over 21 amino acids. Germline CDR1 reads SGHVS; CDR2 reads FQNEAQ. Trimming took 6 bases from V and 0 from J; bases not matched to a gene: 19.

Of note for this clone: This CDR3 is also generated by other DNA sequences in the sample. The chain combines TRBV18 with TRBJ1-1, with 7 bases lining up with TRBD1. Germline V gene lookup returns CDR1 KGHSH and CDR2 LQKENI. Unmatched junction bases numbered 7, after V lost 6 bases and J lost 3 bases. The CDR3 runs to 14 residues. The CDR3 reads CASSPLRGDTEAFF. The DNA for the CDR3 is TGTGCCAGCTCCCCCCTCAGGGGGGACACTGAAGCTTTCTTT.

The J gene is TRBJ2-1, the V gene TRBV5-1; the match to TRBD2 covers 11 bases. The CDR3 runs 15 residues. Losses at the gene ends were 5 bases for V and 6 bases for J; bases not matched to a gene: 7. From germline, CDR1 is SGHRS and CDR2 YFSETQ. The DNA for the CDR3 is TGCGCCAGCAGGTCCGGGACTAGCGGTGGCAATGAGCAGTTCTTC. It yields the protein CASRSGTSGGNEQFF.

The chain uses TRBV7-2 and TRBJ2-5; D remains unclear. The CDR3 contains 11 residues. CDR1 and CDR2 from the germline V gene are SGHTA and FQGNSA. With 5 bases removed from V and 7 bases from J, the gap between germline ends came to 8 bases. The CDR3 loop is CASSPRWTQYF. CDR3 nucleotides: TGTGCCAGCAGCCCCCGGTGGACCCAGTACTTC.

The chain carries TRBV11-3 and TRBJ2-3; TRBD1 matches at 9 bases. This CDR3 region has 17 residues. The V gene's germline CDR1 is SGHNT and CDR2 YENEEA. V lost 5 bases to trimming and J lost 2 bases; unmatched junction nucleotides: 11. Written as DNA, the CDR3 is TGTGCCAGCAGCCGCGGTACGACAGGGGGAGCCACAGATACGCAGTATTTT. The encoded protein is CASSRGTTGGATDTQYF.

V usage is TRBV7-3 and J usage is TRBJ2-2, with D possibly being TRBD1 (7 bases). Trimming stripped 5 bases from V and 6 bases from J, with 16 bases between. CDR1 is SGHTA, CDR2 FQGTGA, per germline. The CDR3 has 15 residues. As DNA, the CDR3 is TGTGCCAGCAGCCCTAATCAGGGGGGCTCCGGGGAGCTGTTTTTT. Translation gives CASSPNQGGSGELFF.

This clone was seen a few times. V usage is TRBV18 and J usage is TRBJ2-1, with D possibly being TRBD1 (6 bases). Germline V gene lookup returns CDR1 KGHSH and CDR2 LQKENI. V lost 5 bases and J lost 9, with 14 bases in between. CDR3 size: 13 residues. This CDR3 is CASSLQGRGEQFF. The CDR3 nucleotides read TGTGCCAGCTCATTACAGGGTCGGGGTGAGCAGTTCTTC.

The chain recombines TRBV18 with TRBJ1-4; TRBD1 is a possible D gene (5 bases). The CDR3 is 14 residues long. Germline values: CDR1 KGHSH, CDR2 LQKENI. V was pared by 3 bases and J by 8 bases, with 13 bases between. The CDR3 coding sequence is TGTGCCAGCTCACCCCAAACAGGAGGGGAAAAACTGTTTTTT. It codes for CASSPQTGGEKLFF.

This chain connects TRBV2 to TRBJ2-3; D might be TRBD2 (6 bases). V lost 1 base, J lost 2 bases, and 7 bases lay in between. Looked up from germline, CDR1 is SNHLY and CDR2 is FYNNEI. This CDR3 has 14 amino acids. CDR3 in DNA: TGTGCCAGCAGTGAAGGGAGGGCCACAGATACGCAGTATTTT. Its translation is CASSEGRATDTQYF.

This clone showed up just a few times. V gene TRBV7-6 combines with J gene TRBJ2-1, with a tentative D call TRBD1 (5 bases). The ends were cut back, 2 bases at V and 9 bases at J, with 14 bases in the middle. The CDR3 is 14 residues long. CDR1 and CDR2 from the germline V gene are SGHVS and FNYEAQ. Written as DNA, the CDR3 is TGTGCCAGCAGCTTACCAGGGAACTTCGGTGAGCAGTTCTTC. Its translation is CASSLPGNFGEQFF.

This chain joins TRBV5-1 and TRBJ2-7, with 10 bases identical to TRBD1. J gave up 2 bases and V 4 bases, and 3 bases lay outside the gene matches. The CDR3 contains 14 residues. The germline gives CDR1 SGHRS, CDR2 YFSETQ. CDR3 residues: CASSRGQGTYEQYF. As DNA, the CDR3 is TGCGCCAGCAGCCGGGGACAGGGGACCTACGAGCAGTACTTC.

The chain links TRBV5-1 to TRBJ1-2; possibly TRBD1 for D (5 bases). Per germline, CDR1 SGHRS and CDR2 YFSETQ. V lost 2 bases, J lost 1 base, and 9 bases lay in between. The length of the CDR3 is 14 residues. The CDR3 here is CASSFQGINYGYTF. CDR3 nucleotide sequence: TGCGCCAGCAGCTTTCAGGGTATTAACTATGGCTACACCTTC.

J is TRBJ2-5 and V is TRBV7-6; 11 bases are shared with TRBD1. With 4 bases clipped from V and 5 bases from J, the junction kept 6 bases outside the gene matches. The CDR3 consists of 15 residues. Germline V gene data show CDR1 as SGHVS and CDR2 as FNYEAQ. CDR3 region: CASSSGQGAGETQYF. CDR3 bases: TGTGCCAGCAGCTCCGGACAGGGGGCTGGGGAGACCCAGTACTTC.

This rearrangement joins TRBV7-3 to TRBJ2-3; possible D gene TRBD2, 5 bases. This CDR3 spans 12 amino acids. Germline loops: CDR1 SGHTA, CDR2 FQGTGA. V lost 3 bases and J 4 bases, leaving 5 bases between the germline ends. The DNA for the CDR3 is TGTGCCAGCAGCTTCGGGGCAGATACGCAGTATTTT. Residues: CASSFGADTQYF.

This CDR3 reads CASSVAHGSGYNEQFF. CDR3 in DNA: TGTGCCAGCAGCGTAGCCCACGGCTCCGGGTACAATGAGCAGTTCTTC. This rearrangement joins TRBV9 to TRBJ2-1; D gene ambiguous. Germline V lookup: CDR1 SGDLS, CDR2 YYNGEE. The ends were cut back, 0 bases at V and 4 bases at J, with 14 bases in the middle. This CDR3 contains 16 residues. Full variable domain (outside the CDR3, taken from reference TRBV9 and TRBJ2-1): DSGVTQTPKHLITATGQRVTLRCSPRSGDLSVYWYQQSLDQGLQFLIQYYNGEERAKGNILERFSAQQFPDLHSELNLSSLELGDSALYFCASSVAHGSGYNEQFFGPGTRLTVL.

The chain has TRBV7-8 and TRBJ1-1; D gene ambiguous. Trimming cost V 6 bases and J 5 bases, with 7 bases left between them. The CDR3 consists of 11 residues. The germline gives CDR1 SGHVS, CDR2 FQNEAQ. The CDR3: CASRATTEAFF. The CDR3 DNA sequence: TGTGCCAGCAGGGCAACAACTGAAGCTTTCTTT.

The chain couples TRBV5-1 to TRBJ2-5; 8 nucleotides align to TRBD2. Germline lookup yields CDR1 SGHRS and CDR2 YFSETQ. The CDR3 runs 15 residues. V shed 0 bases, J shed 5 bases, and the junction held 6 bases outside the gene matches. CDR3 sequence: CASSLEAGGEETQYF. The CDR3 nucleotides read TGCGCCAGCAGCTTGGAGGCGGGGGGCGAGGAGACCCAGTACTTC.

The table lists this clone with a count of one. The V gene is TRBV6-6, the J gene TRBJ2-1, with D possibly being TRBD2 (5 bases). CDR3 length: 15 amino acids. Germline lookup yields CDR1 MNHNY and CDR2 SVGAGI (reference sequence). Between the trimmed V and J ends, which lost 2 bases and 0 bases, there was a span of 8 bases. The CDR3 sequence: CASSYRGSSYNEQFF. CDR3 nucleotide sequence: TGTGCCAGCAGTTACCGAGGGAGCTCCTACAATGAGCAGTTCTTC.

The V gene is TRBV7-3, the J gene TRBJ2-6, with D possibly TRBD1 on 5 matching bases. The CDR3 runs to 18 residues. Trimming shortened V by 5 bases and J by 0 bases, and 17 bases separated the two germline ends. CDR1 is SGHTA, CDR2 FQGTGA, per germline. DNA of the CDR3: TGTGCCAGCAGCAGAACCGGCCTTAGGGGCTCTGGGGCCAACGTCCTGACTTTC. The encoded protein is CASSRTGLRGSGANVLTF. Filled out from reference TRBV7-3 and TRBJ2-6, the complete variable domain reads GAGVSQTPSNKVTEKGKYVELRCDPISGHTALYWYRQSLGQGPEFLIYFQGTGAADDSGLPNDRFFAVRPEGSVSTLKIQRTERGDSAVYLCASSRTGLRGSGANVLTFGAGSRLTVL.

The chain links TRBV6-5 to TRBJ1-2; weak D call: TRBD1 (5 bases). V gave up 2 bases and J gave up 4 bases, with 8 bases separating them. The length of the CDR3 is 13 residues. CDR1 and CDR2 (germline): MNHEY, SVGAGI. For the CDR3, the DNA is TGTGCCAGCAGTTACCCAGGGCGCTATGGCTACACCTTC. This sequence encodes CASSYPGRYGYTF.

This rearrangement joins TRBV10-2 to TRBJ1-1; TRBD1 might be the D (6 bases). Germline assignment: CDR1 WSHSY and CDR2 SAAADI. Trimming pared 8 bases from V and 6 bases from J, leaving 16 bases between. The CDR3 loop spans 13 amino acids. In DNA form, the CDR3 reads TGCGCCAGCGCGCGGGGGGGCAGCGCTGAAGCTTTCTTT. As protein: CASARGGSAEAFF.

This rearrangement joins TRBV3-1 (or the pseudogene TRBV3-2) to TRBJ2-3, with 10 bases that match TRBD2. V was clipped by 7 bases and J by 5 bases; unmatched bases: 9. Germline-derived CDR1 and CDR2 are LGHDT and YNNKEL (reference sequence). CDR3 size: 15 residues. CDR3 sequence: CASTPGSGGGDTQYF. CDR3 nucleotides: TGTGCCAGCACCCCGGGGAGCGGGGGGGGAGATACGCAGTATTTT.

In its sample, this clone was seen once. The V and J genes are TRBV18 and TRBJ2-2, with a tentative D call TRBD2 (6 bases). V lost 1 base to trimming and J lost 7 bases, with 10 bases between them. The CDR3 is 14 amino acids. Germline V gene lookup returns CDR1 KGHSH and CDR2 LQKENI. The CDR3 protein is CASSPLAEGGELFF. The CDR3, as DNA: TGTGCCAGCTCACCACTCGCGGAGGGCGGGGAGCTGTTTTTT.

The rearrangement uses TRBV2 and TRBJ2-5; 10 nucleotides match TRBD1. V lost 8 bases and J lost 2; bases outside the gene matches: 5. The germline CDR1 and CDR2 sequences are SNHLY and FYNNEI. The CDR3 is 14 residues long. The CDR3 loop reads CASSGQGVQETQYF. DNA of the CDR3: TGTGCCAGCTCTGGACAGGGGGTTCAAGAGACCCAGTACTTC. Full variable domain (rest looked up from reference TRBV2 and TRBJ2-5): EPEVTQTPSHQVTQMGQEVILRCVPISNHLYFYWYRQILGQKVEFLVSFYNNEISEKSEIFDDQFSVERPDGSNFTLKIRSTKLEDSAMYFCASSGQGVQETQYFGPGTRLLVL.